Shown below are 25 T cell receptor beta chains from a single sample sequenced in a study of radiotherapy plus CTLA-4 blockade in lung cancer. The repertoire was sequenced with immunoSEQ multiplex PCR; TCRdb's copy has only in-frame clones and lacks some. The sample lists around 99,000 clones; around 88% were seen once. This material consisted of peripheral blood, taken from a patient treated with radiotherapy plus ipilimumab. These receptors were taken from a human donor with non-small cell lung cancer that progressed on radiotherapy plus ipilimumab.

The chain carries TRBV2 and TRBJ1-2; 10 nucleotides agree with TRBD1. The CDR3 is 16 residues long. The germline CDR1 and CDR2 sequences are SNHLY and FYNNEI. V trimming: 7 bases; J trimming: 7 bases; junction bases outside the gene matches: 15. The CDR3 bases are TGTGCCAGCACTTCGACAGGGGGCGCATCCTATGGTGGCTACACCTTC. It encodes CASTSTGGASYGGYTF.

The chain uses TRBV5-5 and TRBJ2-7; TRBD2 is a possible D gene (6 bases). V was cut by 3 bases and J by 1 base, with 17 bases left in between. Germline V gene lookup returns CDR1 SGHKS and CDR2 YYEKEE (reference sequence). The CDR3 has 16 amino acids. The CDR3 here is CASSWISGDQSYEQYF. The CDR3 nucleotides are TGTGCCAGCAGCTGGATTTCGGGGGATCAGTCCTACGAGCAGTACTTC.

The chain couples TRBV27 to TRBJ1-1; 7 bases agree with TRBD1. The CDR3 consists of 16 residues. With 2 bases clipped from V and 5 bases from J, the junction kept 11 bases outside the gene matches. CDR1 and CDR2 from the germline V gene are MNHEY and SMNVEV (reference sequence). The CDR3 nucleotides read TGTGCCAGCAGTTTAGTGCCCCGGGACAGTCGGACTGAAGCTTTCTTT. Amino acids: CASSLVPRDSRTEAFF.

The CDR3 region has the DNA TGTGCCAGCAGCTTAGTCGGACCGGGGGTTTGGTCTGGGGCCAACGTCCTGACTTTC. Translation: CASSLVGPGVWSGANVLTF. The genes are TRBV7-8 and TRBJ2-6; D possibly corresponds to TRBD2 (6 bases). Looked up from germline, CDR1 is SGHVS and CDR2 is FQNEAQ. CDR3 length: 19 residues. Trimming left V 1 base short and J 1 base short, with 17 bases between.

The genes are TRBV13 and TRBJ2-2; 9 bases align to TRBD2. CDR3 length equals 16 residues. CDR1 PRHDT and CDR2 FYEKMQ come from the germline V gene (reference sequence). The trim removed 3 bases at V and 4 bases at J, leaving 6 bases unmatched. CDR3 in amino acids: CASSFGLAKRTGELFF. DNA for the CDR3: TGTGCCAGCAGCTTCGGACTAGCGAAACGCACCGGGGAGCTGTTTTTT.

The CDR3 nucleotides are TGTGCCAGCAGCGTAACGGGGAACACCATATATTTT. Protein: CASSVTGNTIYF. The chain joins TRBV9 to TRBJ1-3; no clear D gene. V lost 1 base and J lost 7, with 6 bases in between. The CDR3 runs to 12 residues. CDR1 SGDLS and CDR2 YYNGEE come from the germline V gene.

The gene calls are TRBV18 and TRBJ2-5, with 7 bases aligning to TRBD1. Germline CDR1 reads KGHSH; CDR2 reads LQKENI. With 0 bases clipped from V and 0 bases from J, the junction kept 1 base outside the gene matches. The CDR3 loop spans 15 amino acids. The CDR3 DNA reads as TGTGCCAGCTCACCACCGGGACAGAACCAAGAGACCCAGTACTTC. It codes for CASSPPGQNQETQYF.

This sequence joins TRBV5-4 and TRBJ2-5; 8 nucleotides agree with TRBD1. Germline assignment: CDR1 SGHNT and CDR2 YYREEE (reference sequence). Trimming removed 5 bases from V and 5 bases from J; junction bases left unmatched: 5. The CDR3 has 13 amino acids. CDR3 residues: CASSGQGRETQYF. The CDR3 bases are TGTGCCAGCAGTGGACAGGGTAGGGAGACCCAGTACTTC.

This clone was observed a few times. One end of the junction does not line up with germline, which may come from a read error. The chain is built from TRBV5-4 and TRBJ2-5, with TRBD2 identical over 7 bases. In germline, CDR1 is SGHNT, CDR2 YYREEE (reference sequence). This CDR3 is 16 amino acids long. In DNA form, the CDR3 reads TGTGCCAGCAGCTCAGTAGGGCTAGCGGACCAAGGGACCCAGTACTTC. Protein product: CASSSVGLADQGTQYF. The full variable domain, in which reference TRBV5-4 and TRBJ2-5 provide the parts outside the CDR3, is ETGVTQSPTHLIKTRGQQVTLRCSSQSGHNTVSWYQQALGQGPQFIFQYYREEENGRGNFPPRFSGLQFPNYSSELNVNALELDDSALYLCASSSVGLADQGTQYFGPGTRLLVL.

This chain links TRBV7-8 with TRBJ1-1; 8 bases fit TRBD1. The CDR3 is made up of 16 amino acids. Losses at the gene ends were 5 bases for V and 1 base for J; bases not matched to a gene: 9. Germline V gene data show CDR1 as SGHVS and CDR2 as FQNEAQ. CDR3 in DNA: TGTGCCAGCAGCCTAGGACAGGGATTAGGGAACACTGAAGCTTTCTTT. This codes for CASSLGQGLGNTEAFF.

CDR3 nucleotides: TGTGCCAGCAGGTTACAGACAGATACGCAGTATTTT. Its protein product is CASRLQTDTQYF. The chain is built from TRBV6-1 and TRBJ2-3; D is undetermined. Trimming took 6 bases from V and 3 from J, leaving 7 bases between them. The germline CDR1 and CDR2 sequences are MNHNS and SASEGT. CDR3 length: 12 residues.

V and J are TRBV6-5 and TRBJ1-2; unclear D gene. V gave up 0 bases and J gave up 2 bases, with 10 bases separating them. Germline values: CDR1 MNHEY, CDR2 SVGAGI. The CDR3 is made up of 15 amino acids. The DNA for the CDR3 is TGTGCCAGCAGTTACTCTCCCGAGTGGAACTATGGCTACACCTTC. Amino acids: CASSYSPEWNYGYTF.

V gene TRBV19 combines with J gene TRBJ1-2; D is uncertain. Trimming left V 7 bases short and J 2 bases short, with 8 bases between. CDR1 and CDR2 from the germline V gene are LNHDA and SQIVND (reference sequence). CDR3 length equals 12 residues. The CDR3 DNA follows: TGTGCCAGTACTTACAGAAACTATGGCTACACCTTC. It codes for CASTYRNYGYTF.

The gene calls are TRBV6-6 and TRBJ1-1, with a weak D call TRBD1 (5 bases). The CDR3 has 13 residues. Trimming took off 0 bases at V and 10 bases at J, with 12 bases between the two ends. Per germline, CDR1 MNHNY and CDR2 SVGAGI (reference sequence). Here the CDR3 reads CASSYSTDGGAFF. The CDR3 bases are TGTGCCAGCAGTTACTCCACGGACGGGGGAGCTTTCTTT.

Remarks on this clone: Mismatch with germline at one junction end may stem from a read error. This rearrangement joins TRBV28 to TRBJ2-7; 7 bases fit TRBD2. In germline, CDR1 is MDHEN, CDR2 SYDVKM. This CDR3 contains 12 residues. CDR3 loop: CASSLLTGGEDF. The CDR3, as DNA: TGTGCCAGCAGTTTACTAACGGGAGGCGAGGACTTC.

The chain joins TRBV2 to TRBJ2-7; possibly TRBD1 for D (8 bases). Germline CDR1 is SNHLY and CDR2 is FYNNEI. The V end lost 6 bases, the J end lost 2 bases, and 17 bases lay between the germline ends. The length of the CDR3 is 15 residues. The CDR3: CASRRKQGGAYEQYF. The CDR3 DNA sequence: TGTGCCAGCAGGAGAAAACAGGGGGGGGCCTACGAGCAGTACTTC.

V is TRBV27 and J is TRBJ2-7; D is unclear. V shed 0 bases and J shed 3 bases, with 12 bases lying between them. This CDR3 has 15 residues. Germline V gene sequence: CDR1 MNHEY, CDR2 SMNVEV (reference sequence). This CDR3 reads CASSLSPGHLYEQYF. DNA of the CDR3: TGTGCCAGCAGTTTATCGCCGGGCCACCTCTACGAGCAGTACTTC.

The chain has TRBV6-9 and TRBJ2-2; 10 bases line up with TRBD1. With V trimmed by 5 bases and J by 3 bases, 21 bases remained unmatched. This CDR3 region has 21 residues. Germline CDR1 is MNHGY and CDR2 is SVAAGI. The CDR3 DNA reads as TGTGCCAGCAGTAGTACTACCCGGTCTCGGACAGGGGGAGAAGACACCGGGGAGCTGTTTTTT. It specifies CASSSTTRSRTGGEDTGELFF.

CDR3 in DNA: TGTGCCTGGACTCCGGGCCCCGCGGACTATGGCTACACCTTC. It encodes CAWTPGPADYGYTF. V and J are TRBV30 and TRBJ1-2; unclear D gene. V lost 4 bases and J 3 bases, leaving 15 bases between the germline ends. The CDR3 totals 14 residues. Germline CDR1 reads GTSNPN; CDR2 reads SVGIG (reference sequence). The full variable domain, with the rest looked up from reference TRBV30 and TRBJ1-2, is SQTIHQWPATLVQPVGSPLSLECTVEGTSNPNLYWYRQAAGRGLQLLFYSVGIGQISSEVPQNLSASRPQDRQFILSSKKLLLSDSGFYLCAWTPGPADYGYTFGSGTRLTVV.

This chain connects TRBV19 to TRBJ1-1; a possible D gene is TRBD1 (5 bases). This CDR3 region has 16 residues. V was pared by 7 bases and J by 6 bases, with 24 bases between. CDR1 and CDR2 from the germline V gene are LNHDA and SQIVND (reference sequence). CDR3 DNA: TGTGCCAGTAACCAGGACACCAGGAATCCTTCAGCTGAAGCTTTCTTT. Its translation is CASNQDTRNPSAEAFF.

The V gene is TRBV10-3, the J gene TRBJ2-4, with 8 bases that match TRBD1. With V trimmed by 1 base and J by 0 bases, 8 bases remained unmatched. Germline V gene lookup returns CDR1 ENHRY and CDR2 SYGVKD. The CDR3 runs 18 residues. The CDR3 DNA follows: TGTGCCATCAGTGAGTGGGGAGGACAGGGATTAGCCAAAAACATTCAGTACTTC. It specifies CAISEWGGQGLAKNIQYF.

V usage is TRBV25-1 and J usage is TRBJ2-7; 8 nucleotides line up with TRBD1. The CDR3 is 18 residues long. Germline V gene sequence: CDR1 MGHDK, CDR2 SYGVNS. Trimming cost V 0 bases and J 6 bases; bases outside gene matches: 16. CDR3 amino acids: CASSEYPGGSKSASEQYF. The DNA of the CDR3 is TGTGCCAGCAGTGAATATCCAGGGGGCTCAAAAAGCGCCAGCGAGCAGTACTTC.

In its sample, this clone was seen once. The V gene is TRBV6-5, the J gene TRBJ2-2; D might be TRBD2 (5 bases). The CDR3 is 12 residues long. V gave up 6 bases and J gave up 5 bases, with 7 bases separating them. Germline V CDR1 and CDR2: MNHEY, SVGAGI. The CDR3 spells CASRGGTGELFF. The CDR3 DNA reads TGTGCCAGCAGGGGCGGGACCGGGGAGCTGTTTTTT.

V gene TRBV19 combines with J gene TRBJ2-1, with 7 bases aligning to TRBD1. Germline V gene sequence: CDR1 LNHDA, CDR2 SQIVND (reference sequence). After removal of 3 bases from V and 3 bases from J, the junction contained 5 bases not matched to a gene. This CDR3 is built from 15 residues. The CDR3 region is CASSIGRDSYNEQFF. DNA of the CDR3: TGTGCCAGTAGTATCGGACGGGACAGCTACAATGAGCAGTTCTTC.

V usage is TRBV5-1 and J usage is TRBJ2-3, with D possibly TRBD2 on 5 matching bases. The V and J ends lost 1 base and 4 bases respectively, with 7 bases between them. The CDR3 has 13 amino acids. Per the germline V gene, CDR1 is SGHRS and CDR2 is YFSETQ. The CDR3, as DNA: TGCGCCAGCAGCTTGATCGGGGCAGATACGCAGTATTTT. Its protein product is CASSLIGADTQYF.